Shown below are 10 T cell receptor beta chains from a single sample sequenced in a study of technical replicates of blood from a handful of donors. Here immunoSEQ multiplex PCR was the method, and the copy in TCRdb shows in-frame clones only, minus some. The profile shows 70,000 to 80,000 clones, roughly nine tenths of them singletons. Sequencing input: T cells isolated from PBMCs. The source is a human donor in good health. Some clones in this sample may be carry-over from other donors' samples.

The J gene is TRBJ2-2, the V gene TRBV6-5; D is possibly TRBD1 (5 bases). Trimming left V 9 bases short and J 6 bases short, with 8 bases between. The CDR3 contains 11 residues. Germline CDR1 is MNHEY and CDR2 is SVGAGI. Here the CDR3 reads CASRGSGELFF. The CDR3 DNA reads TGTGCCAGTAGGGGTTCCGGGGAGCTGTTTTTT.

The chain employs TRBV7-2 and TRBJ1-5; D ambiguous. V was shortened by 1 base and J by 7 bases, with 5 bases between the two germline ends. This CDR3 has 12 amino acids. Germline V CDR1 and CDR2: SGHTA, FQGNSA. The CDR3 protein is CASSLVSQPQHF. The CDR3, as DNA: TGTGCCAGCAGCTTAGTATCGCAGCCCCAGCATTTT.

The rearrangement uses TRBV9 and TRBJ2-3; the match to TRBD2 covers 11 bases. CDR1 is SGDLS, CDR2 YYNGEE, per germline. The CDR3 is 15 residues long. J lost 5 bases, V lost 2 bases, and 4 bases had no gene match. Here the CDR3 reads CASSVVAGGGDTQYF. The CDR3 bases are TGTGCCAGCAGCGTCGTAGCGGGGGGGGGAGATACGCAGTATTTT.

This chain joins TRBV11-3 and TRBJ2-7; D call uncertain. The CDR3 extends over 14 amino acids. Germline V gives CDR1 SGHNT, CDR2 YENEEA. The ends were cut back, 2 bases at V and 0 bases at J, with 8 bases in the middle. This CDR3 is CASSLSWSSYEQYF. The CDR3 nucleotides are TGTGCCAGCAGCTTAAGTTGGAGCTCCTACGAGCAGTACTTC. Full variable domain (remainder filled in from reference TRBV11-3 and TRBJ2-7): EAGVVQSPRYKIIEKKQPVAFWCNPISGHNTLYWYLQNLGQGPELLIRYENEEAVDDSQLPKDRFSAERLKGVDSTLKIQPAELGDSAVYLCASSLSWSSYEQYFGPGTRLTVT.

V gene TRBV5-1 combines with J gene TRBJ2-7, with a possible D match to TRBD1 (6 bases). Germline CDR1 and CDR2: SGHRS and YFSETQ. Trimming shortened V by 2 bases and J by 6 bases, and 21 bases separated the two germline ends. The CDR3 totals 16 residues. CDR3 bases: TGCGCCAGCAGCTTCACACAGGGCGAAGGTCCCGTCGAGCAGTACTTC. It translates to CASSFTQGEGPVEQYF.

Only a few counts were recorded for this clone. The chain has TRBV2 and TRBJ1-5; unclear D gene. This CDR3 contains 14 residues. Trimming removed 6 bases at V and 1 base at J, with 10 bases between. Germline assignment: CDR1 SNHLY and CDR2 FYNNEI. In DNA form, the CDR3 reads TGTGCCAGCAGGTCTGGCAGGAGCAATCAGCCCCAGCATTTT. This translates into CASRSGRSNQPQHF. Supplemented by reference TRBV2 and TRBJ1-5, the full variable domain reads EPEVTQTPSHQVTQMGQEVILRCVPISNHLYFYWYRQILGQKVEFLVSFYNNEISEKSEIFDDQFSVERPDGSNFTLKIRSTKLEDSAMYFCASRSGRSNQPQHFGDGTRLSIL.

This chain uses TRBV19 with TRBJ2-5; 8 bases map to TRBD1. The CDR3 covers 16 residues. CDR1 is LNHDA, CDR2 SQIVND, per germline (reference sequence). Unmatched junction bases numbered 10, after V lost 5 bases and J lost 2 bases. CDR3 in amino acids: CASSRRGQVGQETQYF. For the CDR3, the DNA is TGTGCCAGTAGTCGGCGGGGACAGGTGGGACAAGAGACCCAGTACTTC.

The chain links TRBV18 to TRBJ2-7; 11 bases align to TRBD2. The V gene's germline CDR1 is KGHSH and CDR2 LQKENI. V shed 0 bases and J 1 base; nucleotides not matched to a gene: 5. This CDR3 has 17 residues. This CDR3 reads CASSPPSGGARSYEQYF. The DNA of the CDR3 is TGTGCCAGCTCACCACCTAGCGGGGGGGCCCGTTCCTACGAGCAGTACTTC.

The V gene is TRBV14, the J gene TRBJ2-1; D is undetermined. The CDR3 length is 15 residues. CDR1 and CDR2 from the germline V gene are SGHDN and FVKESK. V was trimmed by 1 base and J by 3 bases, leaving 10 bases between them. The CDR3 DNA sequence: TGTGCCAGCAGCCAAGTGAGGTTGCGCTACAATGAGCAGTTCTTC. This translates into CASSQVRLRYNEQFF.

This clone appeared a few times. CDR3 nucleotide sequence: TGTGCCAGCAGCTACCTAAGCTCCTACGAGCAGTACTTC. Translation: CASSYLSSYEQYF. This chain connects TRBV11-2 to TRBJ2-7; D is unclear. This CDR3 comprises 13 residues. Trimming stripped 4 bases from V and 0 bases from J, with 7 bases between. Germline CDR1 is SGHAT and CDR2 is FQNNGV.